This TCR beta chain was captured in a study of blood T cell repertoires in COVID-19. About the study: COVID-19 samples, acute and convalescent, were from the United States, Italy and Spain. PBMCs, B-cell-depleted T cells, or T cells provided the cDNA or gDNA that made up the material.

From germline, CDR1 is SGHVS and CDR2 FQNEAQ. The length of the CDR3 is 16 residues. The ends were cut back, 0 bases at V and 1 base at J, with 11 bases in the middle. Original methodology: Reference gene primers were amplified, and this amplification served to estimate nucleated cell counts. Measured with immunoSEQ multiplex PCR; TCRdb has only the in-frame clones, and not every one. V, J and clone size derive from that table, while D and trimming were established from the DNA sequence. Here the sample spans 200,000 or so clones, approximately 87% being singletons. The source is a woman in her 70s with acute or convalescent COVID-19. Source material: peripheral blood. The chain links TRBV7-8 to TRBJ2-3, with D possibly TRBD2 on 6 matching bases. CDR3 region: CASSLASRGGTDTQYF. The CDR3 DNA sequence: TGTGCCAGCAGCTTAGCTAGCCGCGGGGGCACAGATACGCAGTATTTT.